Listed below are T cell receptor beta chains from one sample, sequenced in a study. TCRdb reprocessed the 5' RACE reads with MiXCR, giving one entry per CDR3 protein. Counted here are approximately 8,800 distinct CDR3 sequences, 52% occurring once; the ten biggest clones make up approximately 5%. Sequenced material: memory CD4+ T cells sorted from a lymph node. These receptors were obtained from a female donor with breast cancer. CDR3s include the opening cysteine and the closing phenylalanine or tryptophan. The D gene is left open where the match is weak. Size values are once, few and many counts, or a class for expanded clones, and some rows have none.

V	D	J	length	size	DNA	CDR3
TRBV2	-	TRBJ1-3	15	-	TGTGCCACTACCCGCCACAGGGACACTGGAAACACCATATATTTT	CATTRHRDTGNTIYF
TRBV10-3	TRBD2	TRBJ2-3	16	-	TGTGCCATCAGTGACTCGACTAGCGGGAACACAGATACGCAGTATTTT	CAISDSTSGNTDTQYF
TRBV20-1	TRBD1	TRBJ2-7	15	medium-sized	TGCAGTGCTCCTGGGACAGGGGGATTCTATTACGAGCAGTACTTC	CSAPGTGGFYYEQYF
TRBV29-1	-	TRBJ2-7	12	-	TGCAGCGTTGGTGACAGTGCCTACGAGCAGTACTTC	CSVGDSAYEQYF
TRBV5-1	-	TRBJ2-1	13	-	TGCGCCAGCAGCTCAACTCTATCTGGTGAGCAGTTCTTC	CASSSTLSGEQFF
TRBV29-1	TRBD2	TRBJ2-2	13	-	TGCAGCGCCGGGACTAGCATCGCCGGGGAGCTGTTTTTT	CSAGTSIAGELFF
TRBV18	-	TRBJ2-3	14	-	TGTGCCAGCTCACCGGGACACACAACGGATACGCAGTATTTT	CASSPGHTTDTQYF
TRBV28	-	TRBJ1-2	16	-	TGTGCCAGCAGTTCCCAAATCCGGGTAGTAGACTATGGCTACACCTTC	CASSSQIRVVDYGYTF
TRBV20-1	-	TRBJ1-3	15	-	TGCAGTGCTAGCCCCGATGAGCTCTCTGGAAACACCATATATTTT	CSASPDELSGNTIYF
TRBV3-1	TRBD1	TRBJ2-5	15	-	TGTGCCAGCAGCCCGAAGAGGACAGGGAGAGAGACCCAGTACTTC	CASSPKRTGRETQYF
TRBV7-6	-	TRBJ1-1	13	once	TGTGCCAGCAGCTCACAGCTAAACACTGAAGCTTTCTTT	CASSSQLNTEAFF
TRBV7-8	-	TRBJ2-2	15	-	TGTGCCAGCAGCTACCGGGACTCTTTGGCCGGGGAGCTGTTTTTT	CASSYRDSLAGELFF
TRBV7-2	-	TRBJ2-5	15	-	TGTGCCAGCAGCCGCCGGGACACCCCGAGTGTGACCCAGTACTTC	CASSRRDTPSVTQYF
TRBV30	-	TRBJ2-1	12	-	TGTGCCTGGAGCCCGACCCGAACTGAGCAGTTCTTC	CAWSPTRTEQFF
TRBV4-1	-	TRBJ2-5	17	-	TGCGCCAGCAGCCACCCAGGAAGGGAGGCCGCCGGGGAGACCCAGTACTTC	CASSHPGREAAGETQYF
TRBV4-1	-	TRBJ1-2	14	-	TGCGCCAGCAGCCGGGACCTCCTTACGTATGGCTACACCTTC	CASSRDLLTYGYTF
TRBV24-1	-	TRBJ2-2	14	-	TGTGCCACCAGTGATGTGGGGGGAACCGGGGAGCTGTTTTTT	CATSDVGGTGELFF
TRBV7-2	TRBD2	TRBJ2-7	15	few	TGTGCCAGCAGCTTATGGGCTAGCGGGAGCTACGAGCAGTACTTC	CASSLWASGSYEQYF
TRBV5-5	TRBD1	TRBJ1-3	14	few	TGTGCCAGCAGACCCAGGGGGCCGGCGGACACCATATATTTT	CASRPRGPADTIYF
TRBV20-1	TRBD2	TRBJ2-7	13	-	TGCAGTGCCCAGAGCGGGAGAATCAACGAGCAGTACTTC	CSAQSGRINEQYF
TRBV29-1	-	TRBJ2-4	13	few	TGCAGCGTTGTCCCTGCCAGCCGAGACATTCAGTACTTC	CSVVPASRDIQYF
TRBV12-3/TRBV12-4	-	TRBJ2-2	15	once	TGTGCCAGCACCTCAACTTTAGCTTCCACCGGGGAGCTGTTTTTT	CASTSTLASTGELFF
TRBV7-2	-	TRBJ1-1	13	few	TGTGCCAGCAGGGCCCGGGTGAACACTGAAGCTTTCTTT	CASRARVNTEAFF
TRBV2	-	TRBJ1-1	16	-	TGTGCCAGCAGATCCGTTGACAGGCACCTTAACACTGAAGCTTTCTTT	CASRSVDRHLNTEAFF
TRBV5-1	-	TRBJ2-7	14	-	TGCGCCAGCAGCTCACGTGGGCATTTCTACGAGCAGTACTTC	CASSSRGHFYEQYF
TRBV4-1	-	TRBJ1-6	12	-	TGCGCCAGCAGCCAACGAAATTCACCCCTCCACTTT	CASSQRNSPLHF
TRBV5-1	-	TRBJ2-1	15	-	TGCGCCAGCAGCTTGGATGGGACAAGTATGAATGAGCAGTTCTTC	CASSLDGTSMNEQFF
TRBV7-2	TRBD2	TRBJ2-3	16	few	TGTGCCAGCAGCTTAGATGCTAGCGGGACGGCGGATACGCAGTATTTT	CASSLDASGTADTQYF
TRBV6-2/TRBV6-3	-	TRBJ2-1	12	medium-sized	TGTGCCAGCAGGAGACAGCTCAATGAGCAGTTCTTC	CASRRQLNEQFF
TRBV20-1	-	TRBJ2-7	15	-	TGCAGTGCTAGAAGGAGCTGGAGGGTTATGTACGAGCAGTACTTC	CSARRSWRVMYEQYF
TRBV7-6	TRBD1	TRBJ2-7	13	-	TGTGCCAGCAGCCGGGACAGGGGCCGAGAGCAGTACTTC	CASSRDRGREQYF
TRBV6-1	TRBD1	TRBJ2-5	14	-	TGTGCCAGCAGTGGCAGGGGGATATCTGAGACCCAGTACTTC	CASSGRGISETQYF
TRBV20-1	TRBD1	TRBJ2-5	16	-	TGCAGTGCTAGATTCTCCGGGGCAGGGGGTAGAGAGACCCAGTACTTC	CSARFSGAGGRETQYF
TRBV25-1	TRBD2	TRBJ2-1	14	-	TGTGCCAGCGGATCTAGCGGGAGGGTGGATGAGCAGTTCTTC	CASGSSGRVDEQFF
TRBV7-2	TRBD1	TRBJ2-3	14	-	TGTGCCAGCAGCTTCGACAGGGGGTCAGATACGCAGTATTTT	CASSFDRGSDTQYF
TRBV2	-	TRBJ2-4	13	medium-sized	TGTGCCAGCAGGAGAGGGCTAACAGGGCTTGAAACCTTC	CASRRGLTGLETF
TRBV7-8	-	TRBJ2-3	16	-	TGTGCCAGCAGCAGATCTAACAGGGTGGGCACAGATACGCAGTATTTT	CASSRSNRVGTDTQYF
TRBV7-3	-	TRBJ2-2	14	-	TGTGCCAGCGGCCACCCACTGAACACCGGGGAGCTGTTTTTT	CASGHPLNTGELFF
TRBV6-5	TRBD1	TRBJ1-1	13	once	TGTGCCACCTACAGGGGAAGGGGGACTGAAGCTTTCTTT	CATYRGRGTEAFF
TRBV19	-	TRBJ2-5	13	few	TGTGCCAGTAGGGGCTTGGGGCAAGAGACCCAGTACTTC	CASRGLGQETQYF
TRBV29-1	-	TRBJ2-5	13	few	TGCAGCGTTGAACGTTACAGTCAAGAGACCCAGTACTTC	CSVERYSQETQYF
TRBV7-2	TRBD2	TRBJ2-2	18	few	TGTGCCAGCAGCTCGAGGGCGGCTAGCGGGGGGCCCACCGGGGAGCTGTTTTTT	CASSSRAASGGPTGELFF
TRBV6-1	-	TRBJ2-1	13	few	TGTGCCAGCAGTGAAGTAGCGAGGGATGAGCAGTTCTTC	CASSEVARDEQFF
TRBV10-3	TRBD1	TRBJ2-1	14	few	TGTGCCATCAGGGAACAGGGGTTGCTCAATGAGCAGTTCTTC	CAIREQGLLNEQFF
TRBV13	TRBD1	TRBJ1-2	18	-	TGTGCCAGCAGCACCTCGGACGGGCCAGGACAGGGGGTTAGTGGCTACACCTTC	CASSTSDGPGQGVSGYTF
TRBV5-1	-	TRBJ2-2	15	-	TGCGCCAGCAGCTTGGAGGTCTCGAACACCGGGGAGCTGTTTTTT	CASSLEVSNTGELFF
TRBV12-3/TRBV12-4	TRBD1	TRBJ1-1	14	-	TGTGCCAGCAGCGACAGGGCGAGAGGAACTGAAGCTTTCTTT	CASSDRARGTEAFF
TRBV29-1	-	TRBJ2-3	13	medium-sized	TGCAGCGTTGTCGGCGGGAGCACAGATACGCAGTATTTT	CSVVGGSTDTQYF
TRBV5-1	-	TRBJ1-2	15	-	TGCGCCAGCAGCTCGGAATCACAGGGAAACTATGGCTACACCTTC	CASSSESQGNYGYTF
TRBV6-5	-	TRBJ1-5	13	-	TGTGCCAGTAGGGGGGGGGGCAATCAGCCCCAGCATTTT	CASRGGGNQPQHF